Listed below are T cell receptor beta chains from one sample, sequenced in a study of post-analysis software for immune sequencing data. TCRdb itself ran the PCR reads through MiXCR, one entry per CDR3 protein. The repertoire holds some 190,000 distinct CDR3 sequences, with 29% as singletons. The sample consisted of blood. These TCRs come from a girl under 18 with multiple sclerosis. CDR3s include the opening cysteine and the closing phenylalanine or tryptophan.

v_gene	CDR3aa
TRBV18	CASSPWALRAYEQYF
TRBV11-2	CASSYRARGRNEKLFF
TRBV7-9	CASSPSYNYGYTF
TRBV28	CASSLREGSEAFF
TRBV12-5	CASGSTGTVGDTQYF
TRBV7-2	CASSLYRQHYEQYF
TRBV3-1	CASSVRLAGAYNEQFF
TRBV20-1	CSARTGQNTGELFF
TRBV12-3/TRBV12-4	CASSLDGWQNIQYF
TRBV7-9	CASSWAGKETEAFF
TRBV28	CASSSLTAGRYNEQFF
TRBV6-5	CASSYDRGTYEQYF
TRBV5-1	CASSLDGENTEAFF
TRBV20-1	CSALRGGGLGNEQFF
TRBV12-3/TRBV12-4	CASRTSGGTDTQYF
TRBV20-1	CSAREFKRLAKNIQYF
TRBV28	CASRVQETEAFF
TRBV3-1	CASSPVLSYRSGRSHNEQFF
TRBV12-3/TRBV12-4	CASSLKYEKLYF
TRBV29-1	CSVDGTGPYEQYF
TRBV5-1	CASSLALVETQYF
TRBV28	CASSFPQGNLNEQYF
TRBV10-3	CAISDLFRDRAYNEQFF
TRBV28	CASSSRTAEQYF
TRBV6-5	CATQGTEAFF
TRBV29-1	CSVEGGKGQPNYGYTF
TRBV5-1	CASSPGLNTYEQYF
TRBV5-1	CASSLVGGSGPRDTQYF
TRBV2	CASRTSAAHEQYF
TRBV12-3/TRBV12-4	CASRQRRDRGLRQPQHF
TRBV28	CASSSATLRSGYTF
TRBV6-6	CASSYIRGGTFF
TRBV12-3/TRBV12-4	CASSTRLAGYYEQYF
TRBV12-3/TRBV12-4	CASSPLAGGSNSYNEQFF
TRBV13	CASTLAGGGPQETQYF
TRBV2	CANSETGHQYNEQFF
TRBV7-9	CASRHRLAGGVTDTQYF
TRBV5-1	CASSLEGGGAEAFF
TRBV7-9	CASSRDWGEAYNEQFF
TRBV21-1	CAGSPWDSGANVLTF
TRBV4-1	CASSQWGLADNEQYF
TRBV4-1	CASSQDQDPNEQFF
TRBV27	CASSATGGAEAFF
TRBV6-6	CASSYGGTGGLEKLFF
TRBV7-9	CASSKQGGGTEAFF
TRBV2	CASSEGVGRGVGYTF
TRBV6-2/TRBV6-3	CASTPSGDQPQHF
TRBV20-1	CSHVGEISNSPLHF
TRBV5-5	CASTRRASGGIDEQFF
TRBV28	CASSSQAGQDYEQYF
TRBV25-1	CASSERGVGNGYEQYF
TRBV12-3/TRBV12-4	CASSLIEGQGRFF
TRBV7-2	CASSQNQAGGTHEQYF
TRBV11-2	CASSPGGAGVNTGELFF
TRBV12-3/TRBV12-4	CASSFQGFYEQYF
TRBV5-1	CASSLHLAKDPQYF
TRBV7-8	CASSFTRTGRNEKLFF
TRBV20-1	CSASLRPAANQPQHF
TRBV28	CASSAGGRDTQYF